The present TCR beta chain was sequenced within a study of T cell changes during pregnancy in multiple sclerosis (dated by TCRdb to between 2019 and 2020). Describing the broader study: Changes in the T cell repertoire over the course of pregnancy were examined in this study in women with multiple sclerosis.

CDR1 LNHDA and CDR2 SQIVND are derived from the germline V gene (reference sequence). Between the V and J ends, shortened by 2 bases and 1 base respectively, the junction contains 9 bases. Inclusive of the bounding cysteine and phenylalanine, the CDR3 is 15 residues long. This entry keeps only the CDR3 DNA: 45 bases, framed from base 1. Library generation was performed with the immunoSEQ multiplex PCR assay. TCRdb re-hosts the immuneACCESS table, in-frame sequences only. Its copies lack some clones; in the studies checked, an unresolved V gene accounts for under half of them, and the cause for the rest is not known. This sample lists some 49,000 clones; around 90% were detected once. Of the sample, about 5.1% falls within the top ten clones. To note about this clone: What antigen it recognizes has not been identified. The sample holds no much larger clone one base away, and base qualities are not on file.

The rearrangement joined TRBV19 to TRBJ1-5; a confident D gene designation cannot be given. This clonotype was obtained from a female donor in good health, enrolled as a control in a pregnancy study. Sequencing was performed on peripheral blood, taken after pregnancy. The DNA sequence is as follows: TGTGCCAGTAGTATACAGACTTGGAGCAATCAGCCCCAGCATTTT. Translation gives CASSIQTWSNQPQHF.